This TCR beta chain was identified during a study of PD-1 blockade in classical Hodgkin lymphoma. Study-level information: Every 2 weeks, patients had 3 mg/kg nivolumab intravenously.

The repertoire was sequenced with immunoSEQ multiplex PCR; TCRdb's copy has only in-frame clones and lacks some. This sample carries approximately 11,000 clones, 84% of them seen once, and the ten largest clones take approximately 37%. The table lists this clone with a few counts. All patients relapsed after autologous stem cell transplantation, and brentuximab vedotin exposure varied. Applied to thawed PBMCs, magnetic negative selection was the method used to isolate CD8+ T cells. V dropped 0 bases and J dropped 4 bases, with 6 bases sitting between them. The CDR3 extends over 12 amino acids. Germline V CDR1 and CDR2: GTSNPN, SVGIG (reference sequence).

The sequencing here drew on CD8+ T cells from blood, taken at baseline. This clonotype originated in a human donor with classical Hodgkin lymphoma. This sequence joins TRBV30 and TRBJ1-1; no clear D gene. CDR3 sequence reads: CAWSVPGTEAFF. CDR3 sequence (DNA): TGTGCCTGGAGTGTACCGGGCACTGAAGCTTTCTTT. The complete variable domain, with remaining parts taken from reference TRBV30 and TRBJ1-1, reads SQTIHQWPATLVQPVGSPLSLECTVEGTSNPNLYWYRQAAGRGLQLLFYSVGIGQISSEVPQNLSASRPQDRQFILSSKKLLLSDSGFYLCAWSVPGTEAFFGQGTRLTVV.